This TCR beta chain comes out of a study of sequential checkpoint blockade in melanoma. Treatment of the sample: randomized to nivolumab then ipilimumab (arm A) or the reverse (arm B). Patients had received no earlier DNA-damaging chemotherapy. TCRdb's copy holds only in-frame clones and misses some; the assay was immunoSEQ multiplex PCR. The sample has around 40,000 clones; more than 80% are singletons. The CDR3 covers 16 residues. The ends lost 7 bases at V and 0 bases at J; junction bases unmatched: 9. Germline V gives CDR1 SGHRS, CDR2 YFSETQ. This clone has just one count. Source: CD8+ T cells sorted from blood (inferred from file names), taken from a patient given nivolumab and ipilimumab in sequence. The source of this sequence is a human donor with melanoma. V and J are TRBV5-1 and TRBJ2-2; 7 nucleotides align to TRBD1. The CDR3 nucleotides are TGCGCCAGCGACTTAACCGGGACAGCGAACACCGGGGAGCTGTTTTTT. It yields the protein CASDLTGTANTGELFF.